This T cell receptor beta chain was documented in a study of T cell changes during pregnancy in multiple sclerosis. CDR3 length equals 20 residues. Germline CDR1 and CDR2: PRHDT and FYEKMQ (reference sequence). V lost 5 bases and J 8 bases, leaving 31 bases between the germline ends. Here immunoSEQ multiplex PCR was the method, and the copy in TCRdb shows in-frame clones only, minus some. The table has approximately 50,000 clones, approximately 91% seen once. The gene calls are TRBV13 and TRBJ1-6; D possibly corresponds to TRBD1 (6 bases). The input for sequencing was CD8+ T cells from peripheral blood mononuclear cells, taken after pregnancy. The sequence came from a female donor with multiple sclerosis, enrolled in a pregnancy study. CDR3 amino acids: CASSQGNQKLAERRYSPLHF. CDR3 sequence (DNA): TGTGCCAGCAGCCAGGGGAACCAAAAATTGGCAGAAAGACGGTATTCACCCCTCCACTTT.